This T cell receptor beta chain was captured by sequencing in a study of monozygotic twins with inflammatory bowel disease. For this clonotype: Its antigen is undetermined.

The CDR3 spans 14 residues. Germline values: CDR1 SGHAT, CDR2 FQNNGV. Overall study findings and caveats: Subtypes among T cells remained indistinguishable. Perhaps reflecting limited power, concordant and discordant twins did not differ in repertoire similarity.

There were 3,000 to 4,000 ng of total RNA used for each TCR library. TCRdb re-called the 5' RACE reads; one entry per CDR3 protein, DNA not given. In all, the sample yields 160,000 or so distinct CDR3 sequences. Donors each contributed one blood sample measuring about 2.5 ml. The rearrangement joins TRBV11-2 to TRBJ2-4; TCRdb outputs TRBD1, but without DNA this stays unchecked. Sequencing was done on a sample of blood. This TCR came from a human donor with ulcerative colitis or Crohn's disease, or a healthy co-twin of an affected twin (not recorded which). CDR3 residues: CASSLGGNSGVQYF.